This T cell receptor (beta chain) was captured by sequencing in a study of blood T cell repertoires in COVID-19. Study in general: COVID-19 samples from acute and convalescent phases originated in the United States, Italy and Spain. Sources were T cells, B-cell-depleted T cells, or PBMCs; the material itself was cDNA or gDNA.

Authors' methods: Estimation of nucleated cell counts relied on the amplification of reference gene primers. Profiling relied on immunoSEQ multiplex PCR, and the TCRdb table lists in-frame clones only, not all of them. V and J calls plus clone size are reproduced from that table; the DNA served to infer D and trimming. The sample carries some 250,000 clones, around 80% recorded once. The sample taken for sequencing was peripheral blood. This receptor was identified in a man at least 80 years old with acute or convalescent COVID-19.

CDR3 amino acids: CASSYWGGDRSGTFF. CDR3 DNA sequence: TGTGCCAGCAGTTATTGGGGGGGGGATCGATCAGGAACTTTCTTT. The chain couples TRBV6-5 to TRBJ1-1, with D maybe TRBD1 (5 bases). Trimming cost V 3 bases and J 12 bases, with 23 bases left between them. Germline CDR1 MNHEY, CDR2 SVGAGI. The CDR3 totals 15 residues.